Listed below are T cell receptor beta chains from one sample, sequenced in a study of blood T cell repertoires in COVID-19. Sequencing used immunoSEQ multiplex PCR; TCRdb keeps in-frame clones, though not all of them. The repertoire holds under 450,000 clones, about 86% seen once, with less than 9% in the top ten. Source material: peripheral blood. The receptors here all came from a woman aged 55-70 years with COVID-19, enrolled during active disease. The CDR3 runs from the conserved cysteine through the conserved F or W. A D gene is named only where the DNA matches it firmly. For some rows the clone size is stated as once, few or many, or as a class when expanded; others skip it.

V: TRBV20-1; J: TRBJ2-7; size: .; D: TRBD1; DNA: TGCAGTGCTAGTGGGACAGCCTACGAGCAGTACTTC; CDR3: CSASGTAYEQYF
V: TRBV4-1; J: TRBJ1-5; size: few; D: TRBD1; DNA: TGCGCCAGCAGCCCACAGGGGACAGGGAAGGGTCAGCCCCAGCATTTT; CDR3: CASSPQGTGKGQPQHF
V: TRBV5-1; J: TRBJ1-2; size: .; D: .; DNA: TGCGCCAGCAGCTTGGATAAGGGGGGGTTTGGCTACACCTTC; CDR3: CASSLDKGGFGYTF
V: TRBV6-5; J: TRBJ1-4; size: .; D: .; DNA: TGTGCCAGCAGTTACAGGGGTGCAACTAATGAAAAACTGTTTTTT; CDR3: CASSYRGATNEKLFF
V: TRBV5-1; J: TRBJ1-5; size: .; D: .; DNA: TGCGCCAGCAGCTTGGATAGGCCCGAGGGGCCCCAGCATTTT; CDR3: CASSLDRPEGPQHF
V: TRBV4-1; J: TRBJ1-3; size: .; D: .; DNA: TGCGCCAGCAGCCAAGGGGGGCAGGGGCGATCTGGAAACACCATATATTTT; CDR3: CASSQGGQGRSGNTIYF
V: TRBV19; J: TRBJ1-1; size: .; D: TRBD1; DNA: TGTGCCAGTACTATCGACAGGGGAAGCACTGAAGCTTTCTTT; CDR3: CASTIDRGSTEAFF
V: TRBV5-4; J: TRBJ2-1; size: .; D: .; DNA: TGTGCCAGCAGCTTGCCCCCCCCAGGCTCCTACAATGAGCAGTTCTTC; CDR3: CASSLPPPGSYNEQFF
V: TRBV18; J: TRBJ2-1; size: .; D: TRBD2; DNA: TGTGCCAGCTCCCCGGGACTAGCGCGGGGGAGCTCCTACAATGAGCAGTTCTTC; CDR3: CASSPGLARGSSYNEQFF
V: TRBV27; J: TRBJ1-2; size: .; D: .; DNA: TGTGCCAGCAGTCAGCTCGACACTGGCTATGGCTACACCTTC; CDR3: CASSQLDTGYGYTF
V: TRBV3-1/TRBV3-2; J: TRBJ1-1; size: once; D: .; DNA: TGTGCCAGCAGCCAATATAGTTACGGTCCTATTAGCACTGAAGCTTTCTTT; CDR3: CASSQYSYGPISTEAFF
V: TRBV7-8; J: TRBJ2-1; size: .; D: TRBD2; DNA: TGTGCCAGCAGCAGGACTAGCGACAATGAGCAGTTCTTC; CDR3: CASSRTSDNEQFF
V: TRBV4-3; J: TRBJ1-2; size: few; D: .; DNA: TGCGCCAGCAGCCCCATCCCCGCTCAGGTTCTATTCTATGGCTACACCTTC; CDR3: CASSPIPAQVLFYGYTF
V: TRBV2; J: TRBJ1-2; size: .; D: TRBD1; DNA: TGTGCCAGCAGGGTGGGACAGGGGGCGTATGGCTACACCTTC; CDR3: CASRVGQGAYGYTF
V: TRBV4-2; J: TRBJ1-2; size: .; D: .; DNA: TGTGCCAGCAGCCAAGATACTTCCCTTATCTATGGCTACACCTTC; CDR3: CASSQDTSLIYGYTF
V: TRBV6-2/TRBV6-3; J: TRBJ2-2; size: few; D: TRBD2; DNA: TGTGCCAGCAGTTACTTCGGGACTAGGGCCGGGGAGCTGTTTTTT; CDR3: CASSYFGTRAGELFF
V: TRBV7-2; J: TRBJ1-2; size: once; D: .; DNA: TGTGCCAGCAGCTTTTCAAGGGGCGGCGTAGGTGGCTACACCTTC; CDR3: CASSFSRGGVGGYTF
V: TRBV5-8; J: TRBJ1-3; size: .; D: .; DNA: TGTGCCAGCAGTCCCCCAGGGTGGCCCATATATTTT; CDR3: CASSPPGWPIYF
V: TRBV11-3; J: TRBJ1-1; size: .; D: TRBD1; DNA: TGTGCCAGCAGCTCCCCTTGGGGGGACAGGGTGAACACTGAAGCTTTCTTT; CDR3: CASSSPWGDRVNTEAFF
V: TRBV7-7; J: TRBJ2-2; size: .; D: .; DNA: TGTGCCAGCAGCCCAAGCGCTCATTCCCAGGGGGAGCTGTTTTTT; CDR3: CASSPSAHSQGELFF
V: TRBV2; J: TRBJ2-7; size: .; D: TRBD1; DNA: TGTGCCAGCAAACAGGGGCCAACCTACGAGCAGTACTTC; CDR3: CASKQGPTYEQYF
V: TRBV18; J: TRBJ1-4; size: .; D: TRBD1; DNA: TGTGCCAGCTCACCCACACGGGGACAGGGGGCTGAAAAACTGTTTTTT; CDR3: CASSPTRGQGAEKLFF
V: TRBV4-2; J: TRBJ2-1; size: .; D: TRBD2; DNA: TGTGCCAGCAGCCGAGAAGGGACTAGCGGTTACAATGAGCAGTTCTTC; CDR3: CASSREGTSGYNEQFF
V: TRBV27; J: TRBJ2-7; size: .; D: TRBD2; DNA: TGTGCCAGCAGTTTATGGGCGGGGGGCTCCTACGAGCAGTACTTC; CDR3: CASSLWAGGSYEQYF
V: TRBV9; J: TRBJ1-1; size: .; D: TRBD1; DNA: TGTGCCAGCAGCGTAGAAGGGACAGCGCTAGGAGCTTTCTTT; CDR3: CASSVEGTALGAFF
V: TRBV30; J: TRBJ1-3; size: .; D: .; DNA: TGTGCCTGGAGTGTCAAATCTGGAAACACCATATATTTT; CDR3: CAWSVKSGNTIYF
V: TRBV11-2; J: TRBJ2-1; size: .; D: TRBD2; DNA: TGTGCCAGCAGCCGCGGAACTAGCGGGGGGTGGTCCTACAATGAGCAGTTCTTC; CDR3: CASSRGTSGGWSYNEQFF
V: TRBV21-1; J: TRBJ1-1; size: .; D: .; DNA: TGTGCCAGCATCCGAAGGACAAGGAACACTGAAGCTTTCTTT; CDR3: CASIRRTRNTEAFF
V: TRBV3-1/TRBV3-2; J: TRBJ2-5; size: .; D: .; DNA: TGTGCCAGCAGCCAAGACTGGGGAGAGTACCAAGAGACCCAGTACTTC; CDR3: CASSQDWGEYQETQYF
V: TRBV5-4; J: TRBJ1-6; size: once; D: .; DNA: TGTGCCAGCAGCTTGATGGGCAGGGAGGAATCACCCCTCCACTTT; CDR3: CASSLMGREESPLHF
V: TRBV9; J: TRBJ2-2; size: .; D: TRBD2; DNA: TGTGCCAGCAGCGGGTACTTTAGCGGGGGCTACACCGGGGAGCTGTTTTTT; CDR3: CASSGYFSGGYTGELFF
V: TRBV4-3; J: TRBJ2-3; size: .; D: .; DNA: TGCGCCAGCAGCCAAGATTCGAGGGGCACAGATACGCAGTATTTT; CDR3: CASSQDSRGTDTQYF
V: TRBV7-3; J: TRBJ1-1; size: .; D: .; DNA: TGTGCCAGCAGCTTAAACTCACGGACTGAAGCTTTCTTT; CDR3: CASSLNSRTEAFF
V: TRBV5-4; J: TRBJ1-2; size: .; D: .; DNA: TGTGCCAGCAGCTTTCCCACTTCTAACTATGGCTACACCTTC; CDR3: CASSFPTSNYGYTF
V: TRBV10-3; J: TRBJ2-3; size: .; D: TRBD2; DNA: TGTGCCATCGGGGGAAAGCTAGCGGGTCTCACAGATACGCAGTATTTT; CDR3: CAIGGKLAGLTDTQYF
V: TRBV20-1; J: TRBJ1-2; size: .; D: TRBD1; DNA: TGCAGTGCTAGAATACAGGGGCAGCACACCTTC; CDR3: CSARIQGQHTF
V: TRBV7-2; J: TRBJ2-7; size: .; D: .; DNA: TGTGCCAGCAGCTCCACCCCTGGGAGCGAGCAGTACTTC; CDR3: CASSSTPGSEQYF
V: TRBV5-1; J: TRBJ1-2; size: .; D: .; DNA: TGCGCCAGCAGCTGGGTAGGAGGGAAGGACTATGGCTACACCTTC; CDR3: CASSWVGGKDYGYTF
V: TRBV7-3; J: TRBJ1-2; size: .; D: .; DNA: TGTGCCAGCAGCTTGCGGACAGTTAATTATGGCTACACCTTC; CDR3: CASSLRTVNYGYTF
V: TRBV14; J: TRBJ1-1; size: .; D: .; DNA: TGTGCCAGCAGCCAAGAGACCCCTCCTTCAGGGTACCTTCGACCCTCTTTCTTT; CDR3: CASSQETPPSGYLRPSFF
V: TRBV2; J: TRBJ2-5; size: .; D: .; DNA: TGTGCCAGCAGATTGACTGTACTCCAAGAGACCCAGTACTTC; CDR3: CASRLTVLQETQYF
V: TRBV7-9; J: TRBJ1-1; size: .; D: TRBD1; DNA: TGTGCCAGCAGCCTTCGACAGGGCGCCACTGAAGCTTTCTTT; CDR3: CASSLRQGATEAFF
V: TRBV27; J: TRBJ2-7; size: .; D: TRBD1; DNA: TGTGCCAGCAGTTCGACAGGGACCGTGGTATACGAGCAGTACTTC; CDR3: CASSSTGTVVYEQYF
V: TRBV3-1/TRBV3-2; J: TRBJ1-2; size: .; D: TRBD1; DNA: TGTGCCAGCAGCCCTCGGAGACAGGGAAACTATGGCTACACCTTC; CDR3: CASSPRRQGNYGYTF
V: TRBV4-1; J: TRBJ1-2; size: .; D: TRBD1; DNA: TGCGCCAGCAGCCAACTGGGACAGTTCTATGGCTACACCTTC; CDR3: CASSQLGQFYGYTF
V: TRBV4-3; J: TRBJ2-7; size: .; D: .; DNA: TGCGCCAGCAGCCTAACGGATAGCGTCGAGCAGTACTTC; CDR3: CASSLTDSVEQYF
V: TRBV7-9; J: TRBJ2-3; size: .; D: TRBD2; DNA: TGTGCCAGCAGCTGGGGCGGACTAGCGGGGGCCGGGACAGATACGCAGTATTTT; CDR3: CASSWGGLAGAGTDTQYF
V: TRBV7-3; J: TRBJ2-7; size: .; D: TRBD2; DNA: TGTGCCAGCAGCTCCGGACTAGCGGGGGTCTACGAGCAGTACTTC; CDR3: CASSSGLAGVYEQYF
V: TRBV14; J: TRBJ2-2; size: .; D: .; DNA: TGTGCCAGCAGGTTAGCGGACATAAGCACCGGGGAGCTGTTTTTT; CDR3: CASRLADISTGELFF
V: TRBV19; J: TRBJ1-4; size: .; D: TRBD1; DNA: TGTGCCAGTAGTACCGGACAGGGGGAAAAACTGTTTTTT; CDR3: CASSTGQGEKLFF
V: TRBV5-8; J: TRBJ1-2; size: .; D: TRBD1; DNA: TGTGCCAGCAGCGTGCCCTTTGGACAGGGGCCGGGGGGCTACACCTTC; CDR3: CASSVPFGQGPGGYTF
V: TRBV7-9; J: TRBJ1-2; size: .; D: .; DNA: TGTGCCAGCAGCTCAGGGGACTATGGCTACACCTTC; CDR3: CASSSGDYGYTF
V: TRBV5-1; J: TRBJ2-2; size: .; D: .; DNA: TGCGCCAGCAGCTTGGAATCGATCGGGAACACCGGGGAGCTGTTTTTT; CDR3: CASSLESIGNTGELFF